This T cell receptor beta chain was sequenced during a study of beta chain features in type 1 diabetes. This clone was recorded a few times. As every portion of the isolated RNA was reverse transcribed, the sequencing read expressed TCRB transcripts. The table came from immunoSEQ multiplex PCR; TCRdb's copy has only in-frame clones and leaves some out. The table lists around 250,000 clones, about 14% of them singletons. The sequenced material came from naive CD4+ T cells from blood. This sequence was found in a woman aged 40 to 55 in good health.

The DNA for the CDR3 is TGTGCCAGCAGCTTAATGGGTGGAGGCTCCTACGAGCAGTACTTC. Translated: CASSLMGGGSYEQYF. The chain joins TRBV7-2 to TRBJ2-7; weak D call: TRBD2 (5 bases). Germline V gene sequence: CDR1 SGHTA, CDR2 FQGNSA. Trimming pared 2 bases from V and 0 bases from J, leaving 11 bases between. The CDR3 loop spans 15 amino acids.